This T cell receptor beta chain was captured by sequencing in a study of blood T cell repertoires in COVID-19. About the study: COVID-19 samples from acute and convalescent phases originated in the United States, Italy and Spain. PBMCs, B-cell-depleted T cells, or T cells were the source of the cDNA or gDNA that made up the material.

Trimming left V 0 bases short and J 4 bases short, with 7 bases between. This CDR3 has 13 residues. Per germline, CDR1 SGHRS and CDR2 YFSETQ. Data came from immunoSEQ multiplex PCR; TCRdb stores just in-frame clones and leaves some out. The sample includes roughly 120,000 clones, under 80% of them seen just once. Sequenced input: peripheral blood. This chain uses TRBV5-1 with TRBJ1-2; no clear D. The receptor's source is a man aged 50-59 years with acute or convalescent COVID-19. CDR3 protein: CASSLDAVYGYTF. The CDR3 region has the DNA TGCGCCAGCAGCTTGGATGCGGTCTATGGCTACACCTTC.